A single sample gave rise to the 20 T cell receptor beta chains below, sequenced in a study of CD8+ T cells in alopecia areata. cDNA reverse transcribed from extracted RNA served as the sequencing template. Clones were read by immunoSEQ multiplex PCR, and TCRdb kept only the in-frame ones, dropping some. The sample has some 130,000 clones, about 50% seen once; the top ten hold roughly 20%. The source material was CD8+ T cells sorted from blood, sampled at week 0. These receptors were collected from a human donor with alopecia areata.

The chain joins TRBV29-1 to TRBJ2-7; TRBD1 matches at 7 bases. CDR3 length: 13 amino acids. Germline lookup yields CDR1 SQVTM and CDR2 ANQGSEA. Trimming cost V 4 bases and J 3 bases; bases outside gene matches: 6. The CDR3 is CSVAGTEHYEQYF. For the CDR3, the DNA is TGCAGCGTTGCCGGGACAGAACACTACGAGCAGTACTTC.

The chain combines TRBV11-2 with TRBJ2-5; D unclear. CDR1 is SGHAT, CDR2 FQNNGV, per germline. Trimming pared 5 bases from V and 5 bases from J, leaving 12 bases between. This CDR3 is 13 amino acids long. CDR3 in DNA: TGTGCCAGCAGCCCGGATGGTTCGGAGACCCAGTACTTC. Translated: CASSPDGSETQYF.

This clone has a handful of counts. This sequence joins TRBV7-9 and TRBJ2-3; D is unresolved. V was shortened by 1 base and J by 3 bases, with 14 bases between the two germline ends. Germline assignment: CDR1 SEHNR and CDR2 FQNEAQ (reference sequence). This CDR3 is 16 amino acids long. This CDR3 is CASSLVGRTVTDTQYF. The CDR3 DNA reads TGTGCCAGCAGCTTAGTTGGTAGAACGGTGACAGATACGCAGTATTTT. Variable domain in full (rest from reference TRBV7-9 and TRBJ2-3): DTGVSQNPRHKITKRGQNVTFRCDPISEHNRLYWYRQTLGQGPEFLTYFQNEAQLEKSRLLSDRFSAERPKGSFSTLEIQRTEQGDSAMYLCASSLVGRTVTDTQYFGPGTRLTVL.

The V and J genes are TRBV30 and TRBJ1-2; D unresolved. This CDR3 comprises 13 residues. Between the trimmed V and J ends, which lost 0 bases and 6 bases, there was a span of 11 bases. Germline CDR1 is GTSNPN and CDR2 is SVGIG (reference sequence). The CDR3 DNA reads TGTGCCTGGAGTGTATCCCAGAAGAATGGCTACACCTTC. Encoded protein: CAWSVSQKNGYTF.

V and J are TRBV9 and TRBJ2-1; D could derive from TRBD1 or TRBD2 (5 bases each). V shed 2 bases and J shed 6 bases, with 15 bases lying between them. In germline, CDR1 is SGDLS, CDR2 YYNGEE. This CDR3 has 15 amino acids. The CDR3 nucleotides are TGTGCCAGCAGCGTCCGGGACGGCACTCGCAATGAGCAGTTCTTC. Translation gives CASSVRDGTRNEQFF.

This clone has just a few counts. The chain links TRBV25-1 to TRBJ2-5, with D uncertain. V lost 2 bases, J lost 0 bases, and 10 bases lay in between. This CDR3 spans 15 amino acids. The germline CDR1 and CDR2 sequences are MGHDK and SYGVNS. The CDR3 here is CASSEMAAYQETQYF. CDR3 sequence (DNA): TGTGCCAGCAGTGAAATGGCGGCGTACCAAGAGACCCAGTACTTC.

CDR3 region: CASSPQMTGEETQYF. In DNA form, the CDR3 reads TGTGCCAGCAGTCCTCAGATGACAGGTGAAGAGACCCAGTACTTC. The V and J genes are TRBV9 and TRBJ2-5; a weak D match, TRBD1 (6 bases). V was trimmed by 5 bases and J by 3 bases, leaving 17 bases between them. The CDR3 has 15 residues. CDR1 is SGDLS, CDR2 YYNGEE, per germline.

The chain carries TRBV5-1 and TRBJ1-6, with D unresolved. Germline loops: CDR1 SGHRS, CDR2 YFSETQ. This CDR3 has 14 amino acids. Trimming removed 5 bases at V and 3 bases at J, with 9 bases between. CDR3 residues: CASRIGDYNSPLHF. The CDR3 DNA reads TGCGCCAGCAGAATCGGGGACTATAATTCACCCCTCCACTTT.

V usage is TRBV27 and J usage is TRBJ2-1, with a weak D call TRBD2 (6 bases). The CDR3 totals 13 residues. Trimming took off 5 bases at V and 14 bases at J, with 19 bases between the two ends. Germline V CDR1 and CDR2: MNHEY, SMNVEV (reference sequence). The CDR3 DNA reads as TGTGCCAGCAGTAAACCGGGCGCCTGGGGGGAGTTCTTC. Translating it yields CASSKPGAWGEFF.

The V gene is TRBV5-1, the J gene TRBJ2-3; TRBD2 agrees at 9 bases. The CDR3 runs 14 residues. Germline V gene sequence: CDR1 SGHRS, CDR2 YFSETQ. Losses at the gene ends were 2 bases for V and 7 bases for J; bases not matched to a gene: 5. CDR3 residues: CASSFGGGAYTQYF. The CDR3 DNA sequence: TGCGCCAGCAGCTTTGGCGGGGGGGCGTATACGCAGTATTTT.

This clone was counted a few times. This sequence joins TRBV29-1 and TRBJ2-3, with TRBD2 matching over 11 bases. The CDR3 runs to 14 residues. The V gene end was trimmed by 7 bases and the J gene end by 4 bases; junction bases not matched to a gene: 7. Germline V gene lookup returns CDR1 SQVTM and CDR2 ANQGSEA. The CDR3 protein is CSGRSGGAPDTQYF. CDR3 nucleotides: TGCAGCGGCCGTAGCGGGGGGGCCCCAGATACGCAGTATTTT.

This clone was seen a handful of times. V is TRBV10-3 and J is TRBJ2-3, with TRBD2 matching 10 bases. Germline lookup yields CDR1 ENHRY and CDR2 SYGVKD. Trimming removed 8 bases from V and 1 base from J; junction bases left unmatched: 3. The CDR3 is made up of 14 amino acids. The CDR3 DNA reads TGTGCCATCGAGCGGGGGGGCGGCACAGATACGCAGTATTTT. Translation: CAIERGGGTDTQYF.

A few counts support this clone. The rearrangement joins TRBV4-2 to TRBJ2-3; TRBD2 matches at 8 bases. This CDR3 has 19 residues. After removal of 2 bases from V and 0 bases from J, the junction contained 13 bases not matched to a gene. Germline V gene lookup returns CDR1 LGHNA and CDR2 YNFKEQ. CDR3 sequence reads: CASSQWETSVVTSTDTQYF. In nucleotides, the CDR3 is TGTGCCAGCAGCCAATGGGAGACTAGCGTGGTCACTAGCACAGATACGCAGTATTTT.

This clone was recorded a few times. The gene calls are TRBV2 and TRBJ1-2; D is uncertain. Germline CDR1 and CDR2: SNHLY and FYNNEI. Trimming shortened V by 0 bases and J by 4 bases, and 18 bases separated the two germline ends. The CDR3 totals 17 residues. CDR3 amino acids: CASSEALRAIAGYGYTF. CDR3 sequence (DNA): TGTGCCAGCAGTGAAGCGCTTAGGGCCATCGCAGGCTATGGCTACACCTTC.

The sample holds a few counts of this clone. This CDR3 is CSVGLLDTVYEQYF. In DNA, the CDR3 is TGCAGCGTTGGATTGTTGGACACAGTCTACGAGCAGTACTTC. The chain combines TRBV29-1 with TRBJ2-7; a weak D match, TRBD1 (5 bases). The germline V gene encodes CDR1 SQVTM and CDR2 ANQGSEA. CDR3 length equals 14 residues. Trimming cost V 4 bases and J 3 bases, with 16 bases left between them.

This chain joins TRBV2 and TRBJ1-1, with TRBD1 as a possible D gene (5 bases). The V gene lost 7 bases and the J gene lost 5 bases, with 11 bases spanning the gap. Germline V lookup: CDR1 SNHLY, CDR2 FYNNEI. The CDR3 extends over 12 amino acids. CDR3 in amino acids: CASKGPGTEAFF. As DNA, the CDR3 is TGTGCCAGCAAGGGGCCGGGAACTGAAGCTTTCTTT.

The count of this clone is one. The CDR3 sequence: CSATDTFSYEQYF. In DNA form, the CDR3 reads TGCAGCGCAACTGACACTTTCTCCTACGAGCAGTACTTC. The chain uses TRBV29-1 and TRBJ2-7; no definite D call. CDR1 is SQVTM and CDR2 is ANQGSEA in the germline V gene. This CDR3 has 13 amino acids. V gave up 7 bases and J gave up 0 bases, with 13 bases separating them.

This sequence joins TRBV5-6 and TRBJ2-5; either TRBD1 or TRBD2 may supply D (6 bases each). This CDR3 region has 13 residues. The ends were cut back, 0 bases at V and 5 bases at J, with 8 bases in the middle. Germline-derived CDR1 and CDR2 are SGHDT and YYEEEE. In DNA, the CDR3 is TGTGCCAGCAGCTTGGCGGGGGCCGAGACCCAGTACTTC. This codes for CASSLAGAETQYF.

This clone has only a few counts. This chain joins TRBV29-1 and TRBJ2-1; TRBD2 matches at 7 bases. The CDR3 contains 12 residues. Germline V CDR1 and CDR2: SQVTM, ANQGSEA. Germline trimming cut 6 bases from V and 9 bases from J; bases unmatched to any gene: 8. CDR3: CSVSDSSGEQFF. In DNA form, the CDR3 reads TGCAGCGTGAGTGACTCTAGCGGTGAGCAGTTCTTC.

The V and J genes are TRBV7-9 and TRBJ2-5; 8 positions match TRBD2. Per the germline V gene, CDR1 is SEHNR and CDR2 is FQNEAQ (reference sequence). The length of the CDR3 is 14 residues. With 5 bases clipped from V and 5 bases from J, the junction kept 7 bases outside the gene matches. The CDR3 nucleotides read TGTGCCAGCAGCAGACTAGCGCCTCGGGAGACCCAGTACTTC. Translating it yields CASSRLAPRETQYF.